The clone carrying this T cell receptor (beta chain) was observed once. Its specificity is unknown. This entry belongs to a study of long-term antiretroviral therapy in people with HIV. The study, taken as a whole, reports: Diversity increased after ART yet remained lower than in transplant donor controls.

The assay, immunoSEQ v3.0, was run at survey level. The method was immunoSEQ multiplex PCR; TCRdb's version includes in-frame clones alone and lacks a portion of them. In the table there are about 30,000 clones, around four fifths of which are singletons. In each sample, 1-10 million cryopreserved PBMC were present before DNA extraction. The sequencing used unsorted PBMCs, collected 1.5 years before starting antiretroviral therapy. The source is a man younger than 30 with HIV.

This CDR3 is CASSQDPGPRNEQYF. The DNA for the CDR3 is TGTGCCAGCAGCCAAGACCCAGGACCTAGGAACGAGCAGTACTTC. The chain employs TRBV14 and TRBJ2-7; D gene ambiguous. The CDR3 runs 15 residues. V dropped 0 bases and J dropped 5 bases, with 14 bases sitting between them. Germline loops: CDR1 SGHDN, CDR2 FVKESK.